This TCR beta chain was observed in a study of cytomegalovirus exposure and HLA in healthy donors. Both 60 Vbeta primers and 13 Jbeta primers went into the PCR. Data came from immunoSEQ multiplex PCR; TCRdb stores just in-frame clones and leaves some out. The sample consists of 180,000 or so clones, about 10% of them appearing once. For this clone: Its specificity is unknown.

Healthy individuals who donated bone marrow served as the donors. The study sampled nominally healthy donors, though unrecorded immune exposures were likely. Study observations and caveats: Accurate predictions that matched the HLA-A and HLA-B alleles of most subjects were reportedly made from TCR beta sequences.

Sequenced sample: PBMCs. The sequence was obtained from a woman under 40 in good health and CMV-seropositive.

In DNA, the CDR3 is TGTGCCAGCAGTGAATATGGGTTGACCGGACAGGGACACGGCTACACCTTC. Translation gives CASSEYGLTGQGHGYTF. The chain is built from TRBV25-1 and TRBJ1-2, with 8 bases matching TRBD1. Germline V gene lookup returns CDR1 MGHDK and CDR2 SYGVNS. This CDR3 is built from 17 residues. With V trimmed by 0 bases and J by 8 bases, 14 bases remained unmatched.